A single T cell receptor (beta chain) is shown here with its context. Its target is not known. Germline CDR1 is MNHEY and CDR2 is SVGAGI. This CDR3 is 14 amino acids long. V dropped 2 bases and J dropped 3 bases, with 10 bases sitting between them. Generated by immunoSEQ multiplex PCR, the TCRdb table keeps only in-frame clones and is missing some. Here the sample spans more than 120,000 clones, 80% to 90% being singletons. This sample is part of a study of Ad26.COV2.S vaccination and SARS-CoV-2 variants. Study-wide findings and caveats: From the TCR breadth and depth analyses, total T cell responses may have been underestimated. Compared with placebo recipients, vaccine recipients had higher spike-specific TCR breadth.

This specimen was peripheral blood, taken after recovery from COVID-19. This sequence joins TRBV6-5 and TRBJ1-1, with no clear D. This TCR derives from a human donor who had recovered from COVID-19. The CDR3 here is CASSYRTPDTEAFF. DNA of the CDR3: TGTGCCAGCAGTTACCGGACCCCTGACACTGAAGCTTTCTTT.